The 28 T cell receptor beta chains reported below all come from one sample, sequenced in a study of blood T cell repertoires in COVID-19. Here immunoSEQ multiplex PCR was the method, and the copy in TCRdb shows in-frame clones only, minus some. The sample yields around 270,000 clones, 80% to 85% seen once. The specimen sequenced was peripheral blood. These receptors were obtained from a man aged 55 to 70 with acute or convalescent COVID-19.

The rearrangement links TRBV28 to TRBJ1-2; 10 bases map to TRBD1. V lost 3 bases and J lost 5; bases outside the gene matches: 6. The CDR3 is 15 residues long. Germline CDR1 and CDR2: MDHEN and SYDVKM. The CDR3 spells CASSFPDRGGYGYTF. The DNA of the CDR3 is TGTGCCAGCAGTTTTCCGGACAGGGGGGGGTATGGCTACACCTTC.

The V call is TRBV6-5, the J call TRBJ2-3, with D maybe TRBD1 (5 bases). Looked up from germline, CDR1 is MNHEY and CDR2 is SVGAGI. The CDR3 runs to 14 residues. V gave up 2 bases and J gave up 2 bases, with 8 bases separating them. The CDR3 region is CASSYQGFTDTQYF. In DNA form, the CDR3 reads TGTGCCAGCAGTTACCAGGGATTCACAGATACGCAGTATTTT.

This rearrangement joins TRBV18 to TRBJ1-1; maybe TRBD1 (6 bases). CDR3 length: 14 amino acids. Germline CDR1 and CDR2: KGHSH and LQKENI. Trimming cost V 2 bases and J 4 bases, with 11 bases left between them. The CDR3 DNA is TGTGCCAGCTCACCAGGGTACAGGGCCACTGAAGCTTTCTTT. It translates to CASSPGYRATEAFF.

This clone has a single count. The chain employs TRBV2 and TRBJ2-5; D remains ambiguous. This CDR3 has 11 amino acids. The V and J ends lost 5 bases and 5 bases respectively, with 6 bases between them. Per the germline V gene, CDR1 is SNHLY and CDR2 is FYNNEI. The CDR3 is CASSISETQYF. CDR3 DNA sequence: TGTGCCAGCAGTATTTCTGAGACCCAGTACTTC.

The V gene is TRBV27, the J gene TRBJ2-3; TRBD2 aligns across 8 bases. The CDR3 spans 13 residues. Germline CDR1 reads MNHEY; CDR2 reads SMNVEV (reference sequence). Unmatched junction bases numbered 5, after V lost 7 bases and J lost 5 bases. The CDR3 DNA reads as TGTGCCAGCAACGGGGGGGGGCGAGATACGCAGTATTTT. Protein product: CASNGGGRDTQYF.

The chain combines TRBV4-3 with TRBJ2-5, with TRBD1 matching over 9 bases. The germline gives CDR1 LGHNA, CDR2 YSLEER. The CDR3 is 18 amino acids. V was clipped by 2 bases and J by 1 base; unmatched bases: 11. The CDR3 region is CASSQLLAGTGIQETQYF. In DNA form, the CDR3 reads TGCGCCAGCAGCCAACTCCTCGCCGGGACAGGGATCCAAGAGACCCAGTACTTC.

This chain connects TRBV7-2 to TRBJ1-3, with D uncertain. The CDR3 spans 14 residues. Between the trimmed V and J ends, which lost 6 bases and 4 bases, there was a span of 13 bases. The germline V gene encodes CDR1 SGHTA and CDR2 FQGNSA. The DNA for the CDR3 is TGTGCCAGCAGGGCAGGACTAACCGGAAACACCATATATTTT. Its translation is CASRAGLTGNTIYF.

This chain uses TRBV7-6 with TRBJ2-1; 15 nucleotides agree with TRBD2. With 1 base clipped from V and 0 bases from J, the junction kept 4 bases outside the gene matches. The V gene's germline CDR1 is SGHVS and CDR2 FNYEAQ. The CDR3 loop spans 19 amino acids. CDR3 sequence (DNA): TGTGCCAGCAGCTTAGGGACTAGCGGGGGGGGTAGCTCCTACAATGAGCAGTTCTTC. This translates into CASSLGTSGGGSSYNEQFF.

The J gene is TRBJ2-7, the V gene TRBV19, with no clear D. Germline V gives CDR1 LNHDA, CDR2 SQIVND (reference sequence). The CDR3 totals 16 residues. V dropped 1 base and J dropped 0 bases, with 13 bases sitting between them. CDR3 in amino acids: CASSIVWQATSYEQYF. CDR3 bases: TGTGCCAGTAGTATAGTATGGCAGGCTACCTCCTACGAGCAGTACTTC.

This clone was seen just once. The chain employs TRBV5-4 and TRBJ2-2; TRBD2 matches at 8 bases. CDR1 SGHNT and CDR2 YYREEE come from the germline V gene (reference sequence). This CDR3 is built from 15 residues. Trimming took 1 base from V and 3 from J; bases not matched to a gene: 2. For the CDR3, the DNA is TGTGCCAGCAGCTTGAGAGCGGGAGACACCGGGGAGCTGTTTTTT. As protein: CASSLRAGDTGELFF. Full variable domain (rest looked up from reference TRBV5-4 and TRBJ2-2): ETGVTQSPTHLIKTRGQQVTLRCSSQSGHNTVSWYQQALGQGPQFIFQYYREEENGRGNFPPRFSGLQFPNYSSELNVNALELDDSALYLCASSLRAGDTGELFFGEGSRLTVL.

The chain uses TRBV28 and TRBJ2-7; TRBD2 is a possible D gene (6 bases). This CDR3 contains 15 residues. CDR1 is MDHEN, CDR2 SYDVKM, per germline. The ends were cut back, 5 bases at V and 2 bases at J, with 16 bases in the middle. CDR3 residues: CASSPSAEGAYEQYF. The DNA for the CDR3 is TGTGCCAGCAGTCCGTCGGCGGAGGGCGCCTACGAGCAGTACTTC.

The rearrangement joins TRBV5-1 to TRBJ1-1; no clear D gene. CDR1 SGHRS and CDR2 YFSETQ come from the germline V gene. CDR3 length: 14 amino acids. Deletions cut 1 base from V and 3 bases from J, with 10 bases between. The CDR3 DNA reads TGCGCCAGCAGCTTGTCCCCTATGTACACTGAAGCTTTCTTT. It translates to CASSLSPMYTEAFF. Supplemented by reference TRBV5-1 and TRBJ1-1, the full variable domain reads KAGVTQTPRYLIKTRGQQVTLSCSPISGHRSVSWYQQTPGQGLQFLFEYFSETQRNKGNFPGRFSGRQFSNSRSEMNVSTLELGDSALYLCASSLSPMYTEAFFGQGTRLTVV.

The V gene is TRBV14, the J gene TRBJ2-7, with 9 bases identical to TRBD2. Trimming removed 4 bases from V and 6 bases from J; junction bases left unmatched: 25. The CDR3 is 20 residues long. Germline CDR1 is SGHDN and CDR2 is FVKESK. CDR3 sequence reads: CASSPNAGASCGREGGEQYF. CDR3 in DNA: TGTGCCAGCAGCCCCAACGCGGGGGCCTCTTGCGGGAGGGAGGGGGGCGAGCAGTACTTC.

The CDR3 loop is CASSGRSGAGSPLHF. CDR3 DNA: TGTGCCAGCAGTGGGAGGAGCGGGGCGGGATCACCCCTCCACTTT. J is TRBJ1-6 and V is TRBV2; D is perhaps TRBD1 (5 bases). The germline V gene has CDR1 SNHLY and CDR2 FYNNEI. The CDR3 has 15 residues. The ends were cut back, 4 bases at V and 10 bases at J, with 17 bases in the middle.

The chain couples TRBV14 to TRBJ2-4; TRBD2 matches at 9 bases. This CDR3 region has 18 residues. V lost 0 bases to trimming and J lost 0 bases; unmatched junction nucleotides: 6. Germline V gene lookup returns CDR1 SGHDN and CDR2 FVKESK. The CDR3 coding sequence is TGTGCCAGCAGCCAAGAAGGCGTAGCGGGGGTAGCCAAAAACATTCAGTACTTC. Translation: CASSQEGVAGVAKNIQYF.

V usage is TRBV29-1 and J usage is TRBJ2-1, with 8 nucleotides matching TRBD2. Germline CDR1 reads SQVTM; CDR2 reads ANQGSEA. This CDR3 has 16 residues. V lost 2 bases and J lost 0; bases outside the gene matches: 6. CDR3 sequence (DNA): TGCAGCGTTGAATTAGGGACTAGTAGCTCCTACAATGAGCAGTTCTTC. It codes for CSVELGTSSSYNEQFF.

V and J are TRBV28 and TRBJ1-2; 7 bases agree with TRBD1. V trimming: 2 bases; J trimming: 6 bases; junction bases outside the gene matches: 15. The germline CDR1 and CDR2 sequences are MDHEN and SYDVKM. The CDR3 runs to 17 residues. The CDR3 is CASSLRNGQEILHGYTF. In DNA form, the CDR3 reads TGTGCCAGCAGTTTAAGAAATGGACAGGAGATCTTGCATGGCTACACCTTC.

V is TRBV6-1 and J is TRBJ1-2; tentative D call: TRBD1 (5 bases). Germline V gene sequence: CDR1 MNHNS, CDR2 SASEGT. The CDR3 consists of 16 residues. Between the trimmed V and J ends, which lost 3 bases and 2 bases, there was a span of 16 bases. CDR3 region: CASSEWIGGVNYGYTF. The CDR3 DNA reads TGTGCCAGCAGTGAGTGGATCGGGGGGGTAAACTATGGCTACACCTTC.

This rearrangement joins TRBV18 to TRBJ1-3; TRBD1 might be the D (6 bases). The CDR3 length is 17 residues. Between the trimmed V and J ends, which lost 3 bases and 0 bases, there was a span of 15 bases. Germline CDR1 is KGHSH and CDR2 is LQKENI. The CDR3 spells CASSPPGQLYSGNTIYF. CDR3 sequence (DNA): TGTGCCAGCTCACCTCCCGGACAGCTGTACTCTGGAAACACCATATATTTT.

This sequence joins TRBV24-1 and TRBJ2-5; D is perhaps TRBD1 (6 bases). V was trimmed by 3 bases and J by 3 bases, leaving 13 bases between them. The CDR3 runs to 15 residues. Germline loops: CDR1 KGHDR, CDR2 SFDVKD. The CDR3 sequence: CATSDPRQVEETQYF. The CDR3, as DNA: TGTGCCACCAGTGATCCAAGACAGGTCGAAGAGACCCAGTACTTC.

Regarding this clone: The germline gene is not matched at one end of the junction; a read error may be the cause. The chain is built from TRBV7-7 and TRBJ1-2, with 7 positions matching TRBD1. CDR1 and CDR2 from the germline V gene are SSHAT and FNYEAQ (reference sequence). This CDR3 contains 16 residues. In DNA form, the CDR3 reads TGTGCTAGCAGCTTTGCGGGCGGGACAGAAAACTACGGCTACACCTTC. Translated, it gives CASSFAGGTENYGYTF.

This clone was counted between two and nine times. This chain links TRBV4-2 with TRBJ2-3; 13 bases are a match to TRBD2. V was clipped by 0 bases and J by 3 bases; unmatched bases: 6. The germline V gene has CDR1 LGHNA and CDR2 YNFKEQ. The CDR3 totals 18 residues. Here the CDR3 reads CASSQDHRLAGGTDTQYF. For the CDR3, the DNA is TGTGCCAGCAGCCAAGATCACAGACTAGCGGGGGGTACAGATACGCAGTATTTT.

The chain carries TRBV5-1 and TRBJ2-1; 10 bases align to TRBD2. Germline loops: CDR1 SGHRS, CDR2 YFSETQ. The CDR3 runs 14 residues. The V and J ends lost 5 bases and 7 bases, in that order; junction bases with no gene match: 6. The CDR3: CASSLAGVLNEQFF. The CDR3 DNA sequence: TGCGCCAGCAGTCTAGCGGGGGTACTTAATGAGCAGTTCTTC.

The chain joins TRBV19 to TRBJ2-2; 7 positions match TRBD1. This CDR3 is 14 amino acids long. Unmatched junction bases numbered 4, after V lost 3 bases and J lost 6 bases. Germline CDR1 is LNHDA and CDR2 is SQIVND (reference sequence). CDR3 nucleotide sequence: TGTGCCAGTAGTATGTACAGGGGCGCCGGGGAGCTGTTTTTT. It is translated as CASSMYRGAGELFF.

The chain couples TRBV11-2 to TRBJ1-6; a weak D match, TRBD1 (5 bases). The CDR3 has 13 residues. The V end lost 0 bases, the J end lost 10 bases, and 7 bases lay between the germline ends. Per the germline V gene, CDR1 is SGHAT and CDR2 is FQNNGV. As DNA, the CDR3 is TGTGCCAGCAGCTTAGATCGGGGGTCACCCCTCCACTTT. Protein sequence: CASSLDRGSPLHF. Complete variable domain (other parts from reference TRBV11-2 and TRBJ1-6): EAGVAQSPRYKIIEKRQSVAFWCNPISGHATLYWYQQILGQGPKLLIQFQNNGVVDDSQLPKDRFSAERLKGVDSTLKIQPAKLEDSAVYLCASSLDRGSPLHFGNGTRLTVT.

This clone was counted only a few times. V and J are TRBV5-6 and TRBJ1-1; 8 bases are shared with TRBD1. The ends lost 4 bases at V and 3 bases at J; junction bases unmatched: 11. Germline V gene data show CDR1 as SGHDT and CDR2 as YYEEEE. The CDR3 runs to 16 residues. Written as DNA, the CDR3 is TGTGCCAGCAGCGTGGAGGCAGGGGGCATTTACACTGAAGCTTTCTTT. The encoded protein is CASSVEAGGIYTEAFF.

A single count supports this clone. This chain links TRBV6-2 or TRBV6-3 with TRBJ2-5; D not certain. The CDR3 extends over 17 amino acids. Germline CDR1 and CDR2: MNHEY and SVGEGT. V was trimmed by 0 bases and J by 0 bases, leaving 14 bases between them. The CDR3 nucleotides read TGTGCCAGCAGTTACTCGAAACCCTCGGTGGACCAAGAGACCCAGTACTTC. This gives the protein CASSYSKPSVDQETQYF.

Details on this clone: The germline gene is not matched at one end of the junction; a read error may be the cause. CDR3 sequence (DNA): TGTGCCACCAGCAAATACGACAGGGTTGAAGGCCACTTT. Translation gives CATSKYDRVEGHF. V usage is TRBV15 and J usage is TRBJ1-1; 7 positions agree with TRBD1. The CDR3 has 13 residues. Germline CDR1 reads LNHNV; CDR2 reads YYDKDF (reference sequence).